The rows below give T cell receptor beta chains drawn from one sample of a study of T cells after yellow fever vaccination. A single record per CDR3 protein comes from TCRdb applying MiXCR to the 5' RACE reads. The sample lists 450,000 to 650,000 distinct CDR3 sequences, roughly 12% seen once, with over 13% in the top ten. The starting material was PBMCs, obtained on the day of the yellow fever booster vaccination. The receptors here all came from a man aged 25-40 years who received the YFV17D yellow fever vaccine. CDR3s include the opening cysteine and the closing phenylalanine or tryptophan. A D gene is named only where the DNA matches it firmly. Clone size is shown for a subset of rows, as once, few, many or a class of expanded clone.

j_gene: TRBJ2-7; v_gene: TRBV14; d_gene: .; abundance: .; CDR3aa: CASSQGGFEQYF; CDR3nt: TGTGCCAGCAGCCAGGGGGGTTTCGAGCAGTACTTC
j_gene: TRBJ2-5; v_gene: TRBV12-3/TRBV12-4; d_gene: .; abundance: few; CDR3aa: CASSLKAQETQYF; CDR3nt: TGTGCCAGCAGTTTAAAAGCCCAAGAGACCCAGTACTTC
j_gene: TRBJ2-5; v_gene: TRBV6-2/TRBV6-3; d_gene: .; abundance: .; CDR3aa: CASSFGGTLGETQYF; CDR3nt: TGTGCCAGCAGTTTCGGCGGGACATTAGGGGAGACCCAGTACTTC
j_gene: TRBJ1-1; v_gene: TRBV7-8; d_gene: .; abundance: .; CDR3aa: CASSLQGSVNTEAFF; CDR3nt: TGTGCCAGCAGCTTACAGGGGTCGGTGAACACTGAAGCTTTCTTT
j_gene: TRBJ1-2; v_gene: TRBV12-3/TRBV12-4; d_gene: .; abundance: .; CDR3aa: CASSLGLASGYTF; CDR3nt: TGTGCCAGCAGCCTGGGACTGGCATCCGGCTACACCTTC
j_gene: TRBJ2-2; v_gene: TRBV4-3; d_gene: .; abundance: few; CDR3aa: CASSQVLTGELFF; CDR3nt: TGCGCCAGCAGCCAAGTTTTGACCGGGGAGCTGTTTTTT
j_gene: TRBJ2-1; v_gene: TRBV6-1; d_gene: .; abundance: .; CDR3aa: CASSDGPRGYNEQFF; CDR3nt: TGTGCCTCCTCGGACGGTCCCCGGGGGTACAATGAGCAGTTCTTC
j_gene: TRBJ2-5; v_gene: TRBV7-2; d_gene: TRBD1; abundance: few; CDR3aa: CASSKGQGASYETQYF; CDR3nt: TGTGCCAGCAGCAAAGGGCAGGGGGCGTCTTACGAGACCCAGTACTTC
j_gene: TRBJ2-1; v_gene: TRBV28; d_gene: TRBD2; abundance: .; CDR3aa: CASTGLAGAYSYNEQFF; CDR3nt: TGTGCCAGCACGGGACTAGCGGGAGCCTACTCCTACAATGAGCAGTTCTTC
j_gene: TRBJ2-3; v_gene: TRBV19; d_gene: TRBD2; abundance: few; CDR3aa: CASSIRPAGGDTQYF; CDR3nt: TGTGCCAGTAGTATAAGGCCAGCGGGAGGAGATACGCAGTATTTT
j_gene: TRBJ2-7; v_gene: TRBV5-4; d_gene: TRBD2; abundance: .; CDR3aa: CASSPGGTSGSSYEQYF; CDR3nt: TGTGCCAGCAGCCCTGGGGGGACTAGCGGAAGCTCCTACGAGCAGTACTTC
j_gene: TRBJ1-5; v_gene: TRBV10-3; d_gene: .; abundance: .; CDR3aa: CAISAQPNQPQHF; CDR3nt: TGTGCCATCAGTGCACAGCCGAATCAGCCCCAGCATTTT
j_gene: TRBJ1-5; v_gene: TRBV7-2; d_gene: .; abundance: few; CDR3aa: CASSSENGNQPQHF; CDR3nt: TGTGCCAGCAGTTCAGAAAATGGCAATCAGCCCCAGCATTTT
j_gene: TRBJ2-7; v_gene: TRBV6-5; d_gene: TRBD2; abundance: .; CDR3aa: CASSYSRGTSGRYEQYF; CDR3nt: TGTGCCAGCAGTTACTCACGTGGGACTAGCGGGAGGTACGAGCAGTACTTC
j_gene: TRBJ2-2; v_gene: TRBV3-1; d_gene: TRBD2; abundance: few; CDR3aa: CASSQSGTSRTGELFF; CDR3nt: TGTGCCAGCAGCCAATCCGGGACTAGCCGCACCGGGGAGCTGTTTTTT
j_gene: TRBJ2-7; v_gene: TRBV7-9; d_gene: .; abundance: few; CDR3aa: CASSPSGGLSSYEQYF; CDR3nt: TGTGCCAGCAGCCCCTCAGGGGGGCTCTCCTCCTACGAGCAGTACTTC
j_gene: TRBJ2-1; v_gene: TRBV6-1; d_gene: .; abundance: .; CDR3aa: CASSGGVGGSYNEQFF; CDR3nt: TGTGCCAGCAGTGGGGGTGTAGGAGGCTCCTACAATGAGCAGTTCTTC